This TCR beta chain derives from a study of blood T cell repertoires in COVID-19. Looking at the study overall: The analysed material was cDNA or gDNA that came from T cells, B-cell-depleted T cells, or PBMCs.

This clone has more than one count but fewer than ten. In germline, CDR1 is MNHNS, CDR2 SASEGT. V lost 1 base to trimming and J lost 1 base, with 10 bases between them. The CDR3 has 15 residues. Method: immunoSEQ multiplex PCR; TCRdb's copy keeps in-frame clones and lacks some. This table holds fewer than 200,000 clones, 75% to 90% found once. Sequenced sample: PBMCs or T cells enriched from blood (not recorded which). The sequence came from a woman aged 50 to 60 who had recovered from COVID-19. This rearrangement joins TRBV6-1 to TRBJ2-5; D may be TRBD2 (5 bases). The CDR3 is CASSEVGLAQETQYF. The CDR3 DNA follows: TGTGCCAGCAGTGAAGTCGGCCTAGCCCAAGAGACCCAGTACTTC.